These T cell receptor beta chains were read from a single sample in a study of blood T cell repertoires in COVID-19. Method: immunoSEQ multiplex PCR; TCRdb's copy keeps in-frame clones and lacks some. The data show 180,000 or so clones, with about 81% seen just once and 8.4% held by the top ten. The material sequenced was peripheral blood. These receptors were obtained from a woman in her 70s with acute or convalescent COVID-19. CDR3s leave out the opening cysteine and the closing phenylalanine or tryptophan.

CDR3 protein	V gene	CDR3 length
ASSEVYGIAYNEQF	TRBV10-1	14
ASGRDTPNEKLF	TRBV21-1	12
ASRRTSGSHEQF	TRBV27	12
ASSSHGGGTLTQY	TRBV7-3	13
ASSQGRFYNEQF	TRBV3-1/TRBV3-2	12
SGSTGGIGNTEAF	TRBV29-1	13
ASSRDRDMNTEAF	TRBV5-6	13
ASSSHDRHYNEQF	TRBV7-9	13
ASSRTGANEKLF	TRBV9	12
ASSGRANTEAF	TRBV6-5	11
ASSSPRVSGNTIY	TRBV27	13
ASSAVTASGNTIY	TRBV9	13
ASTGGQGGGNQPQH	TRBV19	14
ASSRTRGRELF	TRBV11-2	11
ASSSVSQAGGTGELF	TRBV7-2	15
ASSQDFGSSYNSPLH	TRBV3-1/TRBV3-2	15
ASSPYNEGTDTQY	TRBV19	13
SVDAGGSYGYT	TRBV29-1	11
AISQGALNQPQH	TRBV10-3	12
ASNTGSNQPQH	TRBV28	11
ASSLGRDSPLH	TRBV11-3	11
ASSLQGTPFTDTQY	TRBV7-2	14
ASSLSSAPFEAF	TRBV11-2	12
ASSSLLQETQY	TRBV5-1	11
ASSLGQSSGNTIY	TRBV7-2	13
ASTSLGTGNYGYT	TRBV19	13
ASSFSPRVGDEQF	TRBV7-9	13
ASSSTGPKGNQPQH	TRBV19	14
ASRSTLGRGKGSEKLF	TRBV11-3	16
ASSQPGSPHGYT	TRBV4-3	12
ASSMGTSAGADTQY	TRBV19	14
ASSLWGLRNTGELF	TRBV5-6	14
ASRVPRTSGATDTQY	TRBV19	15
ASSILGTYGYT	TRBV28	11
ASSQDPLAGGRYNEQF	TRBV4-1	16
ASSRTANTEAF	TRBV11-3	11
ASSPTRTDSETQY	TRBV2	13
ARDRGLSCTNEKLF	TRBV21-1	14
ASSLDRTHSGNTIY	TRBV7-8	14
ASSETGDQETQY	TRBV6-1	12